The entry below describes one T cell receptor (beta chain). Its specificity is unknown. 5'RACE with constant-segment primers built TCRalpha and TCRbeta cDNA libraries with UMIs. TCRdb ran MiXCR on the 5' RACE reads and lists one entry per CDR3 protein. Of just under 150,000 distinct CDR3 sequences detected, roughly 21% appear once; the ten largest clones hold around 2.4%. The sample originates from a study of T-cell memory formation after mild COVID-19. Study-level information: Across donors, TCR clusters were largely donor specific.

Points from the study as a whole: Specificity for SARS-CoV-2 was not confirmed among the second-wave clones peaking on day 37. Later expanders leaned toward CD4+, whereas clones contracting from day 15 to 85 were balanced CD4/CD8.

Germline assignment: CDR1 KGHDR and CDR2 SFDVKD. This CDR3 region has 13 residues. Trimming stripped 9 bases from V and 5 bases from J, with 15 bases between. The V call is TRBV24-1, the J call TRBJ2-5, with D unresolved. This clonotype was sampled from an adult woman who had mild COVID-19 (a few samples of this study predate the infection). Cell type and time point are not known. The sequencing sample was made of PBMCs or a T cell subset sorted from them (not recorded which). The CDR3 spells CATGPGQLETQYF. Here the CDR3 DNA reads TGTGCCACCGGTCCGGGCCAGCTCGAGACCCAGTACTTC.